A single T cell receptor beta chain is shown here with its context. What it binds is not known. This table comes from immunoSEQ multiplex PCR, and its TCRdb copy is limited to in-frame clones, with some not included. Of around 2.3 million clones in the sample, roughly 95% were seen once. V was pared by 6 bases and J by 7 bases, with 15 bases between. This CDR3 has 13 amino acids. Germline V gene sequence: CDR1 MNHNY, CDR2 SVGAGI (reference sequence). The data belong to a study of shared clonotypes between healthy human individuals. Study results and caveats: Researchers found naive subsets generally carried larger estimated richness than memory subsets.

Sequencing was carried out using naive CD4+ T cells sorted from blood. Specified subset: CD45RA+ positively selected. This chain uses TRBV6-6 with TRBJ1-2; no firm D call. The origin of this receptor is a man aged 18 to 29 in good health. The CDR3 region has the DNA TGTGCCAGCAGCCTCGGACCTCCTGGTGGCTACACCTTC. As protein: CASSLGPPGGYTF.